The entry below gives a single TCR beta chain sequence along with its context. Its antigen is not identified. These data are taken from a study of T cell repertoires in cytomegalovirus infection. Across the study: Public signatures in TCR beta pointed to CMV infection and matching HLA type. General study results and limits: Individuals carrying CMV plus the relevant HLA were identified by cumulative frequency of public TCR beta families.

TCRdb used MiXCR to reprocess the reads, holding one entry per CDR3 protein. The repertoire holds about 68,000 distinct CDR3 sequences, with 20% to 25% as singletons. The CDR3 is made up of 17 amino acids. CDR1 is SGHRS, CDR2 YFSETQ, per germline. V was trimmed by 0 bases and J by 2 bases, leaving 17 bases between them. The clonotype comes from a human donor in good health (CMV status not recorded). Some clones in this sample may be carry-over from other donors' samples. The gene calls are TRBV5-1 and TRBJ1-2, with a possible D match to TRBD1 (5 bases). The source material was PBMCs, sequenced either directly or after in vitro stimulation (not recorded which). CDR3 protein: CASSLGFIGVQNYGYTF. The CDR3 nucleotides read TGCGCCAGCAGCTTGGGTTTCATAGGGGTGCAAAACTATGGCTACACCTTC.